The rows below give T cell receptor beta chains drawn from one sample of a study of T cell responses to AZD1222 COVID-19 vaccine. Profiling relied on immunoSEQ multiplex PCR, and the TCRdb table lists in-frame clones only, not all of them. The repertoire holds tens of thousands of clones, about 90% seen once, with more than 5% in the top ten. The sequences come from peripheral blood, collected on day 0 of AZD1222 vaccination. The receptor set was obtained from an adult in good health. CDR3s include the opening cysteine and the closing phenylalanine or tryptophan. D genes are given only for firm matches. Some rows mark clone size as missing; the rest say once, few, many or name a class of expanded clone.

CDR3 DNA: TGTGCCAGCAGCTTAGACATCCGGGGCTACACCTTC
CDR3 protein: CASSLDIRGYTF
V gene: TRBV11-3
D gene: -
clone size: -
J gene: TRBJ1-2

CDR3 DNA: TGTGCCAGCAGTGCCGGGACTCCGGCCCAAGCTTTCTTT
CDR3 protein: CASSAGTPAQAFF
V gene: TRBV12-3/TRBV12-4
D gene: -
clone size: few
J gene: TRBJ1-1

CDR3 DNA: TGTGCCGCCCTAAGCCCACTCTCTCGTCTAGGAGCTTTCTTT
CDR3 protein: CAALSPLSRLGAFF
V gene: TRBV28
D gene: -
clone size: -
J gene: TRBJ1-1

CDR3 DNA: TGTGCCAGCAGAACACAGGGAACCCGGGGGGGGGAGCAGTACTTC
CDR3 protein: CASRTQGTRGGEQYF
V gene: TRBV6-6
D gene: TRBD2
clone size: -
J gene: TRBJ2-7

CDR3 DNA: TGTGCCAGCAGTTACTCGAACCAGGGGAACACTGAAGCTTTCTTT
CDR3 protein: CASSYSNQGNTEAFF
V gene: TRBV6-5
D gene: -
clone size: -
J gene: TRBJ1-1

CDR3 DNA: TGTGCCAGCTCACGAGGGGGCGCCCGGAACACCGGGGAGCTGTTTTTT
CDR3 protein: CASSRGGARNTGELFF
V gene: TRBV18
D gene: TRBD1
clone size: once
J gene: TRBJ2-2

CDR3 DNA: TGTGCCAGCAGTTTATCGGCCCACAGGTATGGCTACACCTTC
CDR3 protein: CASSLSAHRYGYTF
V gene: TRBV28
D gene: -
clone size: -
J gene: TRBJ1-2

CDR3 DNA: TGTGCCAGCAGTTACCCAAGAGGACAGCCTGGAGGTCATGAAAAACTGTTTTTT
CDR3 protein: CASSYPRGQPGGHEKLFF
V gene: TRBV6-2/TRBV6-3
D gene: -
clone size: -
J gene: TRBJ1-4

CDR3 DNA: TGTGCCAGCAGCCAAAGGTACACTGAAGCTTTCTTT
CDR3 protein: CASSQRYTEAFF
V gene: TRBV14
D gene: -
clone size: -
J gene: TRBJ1-1

CDR3 DNA: TGTGCCAGCAGCCCACCCACAGGGTGGACAGATACGCAGTATTTT
CDR3 protein: CASSPPTGWTDTQYF
V gene: TRBV5-8
D gene: -
clone size: -
J gene: TRBJ2-3

CDR3 DNA: TGTGCCAGCAGCCCGCAGGGGGCGGGGTACGAGCAGTACTTC
CDR3 protein: CASSPQGAGYEQYF
V gene: TRBV7-6
D gene: TRBD1
clone size: -
J gene: TRBJ2-7

CDR3 DNA: TGTGCCAGCAGCCTATCGGGGGGGACCTACGAGCAGTACTTC
CDR3 protein: CASSLSGGTYEQYF
V gene: TRBV13
D gene: TRBD2
clone size: -
J gene: TRBJ2-7

CDR3 DNA: TGTGCCAGCAGCCCCCAAATCGATGAGCAGTTCTTC
CDR3 protein: CASSPQIDEQFF
V gene: TRBV14
D gene: -
clone size: -
J gene: TRBJ2-1

CDR3 DNA: TGTGCCAGTAGTATTGCTCAGGGTTATTGGGATGGCTACACCTTC
CDR3 protein: CASSIAQGYWDGYTF
V gene: TRBV19
D gene: -
clone size: -
J gene: TRBJ1-2

CDR3 DNA: TGCGCCAGCAGTGCCGGGACAGGGAAAAATGAAGCTTTCTTT
CDR3 protein: CASSAGTGKNEAFF
V gene: TRBV10-1
D gene: TRBD1
clone size: -
J gene: TRBJ1-1

CDR3 DNA: TGCAGCGTTATGGGCTCCTACGAGCAGTACTTC
CDR3 protein: CSVMGSYEQYF
V gene: TRBV29-1
D gene: -
clone size: -
J gene: TRBJ2-7

CDR3 DNA: TGTGCCACCTCCGGTTGGCAGGGGATGGCCAATCAGCCCCAGCATTTT
CDR3 protein: CATSGWQGMANQPQHF
V gene: TRBV2
D gene: -
clone size: -
J gene: TRBJ1-5

CDR3 DNA: TGTGCCAGCAGCTTACTAGCGGGGGTGACCGGGGAGCTGTTTTTT
CDR3 protein: CASSLLAGVTGELFF
V gene: TRBV7-2
D gene: TRBD2
clone size: -
J gene: TRBJ2-2

CDR3 DNA: TGTGCCAGCAGCCAAGCCAGGAATCAGCCCCAGCATTTT
CDR3 protein: CASSQARNQPQHF
V gene: TRBV3-1/TRBV3-2
D gene: -
clone size: -
J gene: TRBJ1-5

CDR3 DNA: TGTGCCAGCAGCTCCTCAGGGGGCGCGGCGGAGACCCAGTACTTC
CDR3 protein: CASSSSGGAAETQYF
V gene: TRBV7-9
D gene: TRBD1
clone size: -
J gene: TRBJ2-5

CDR3 DNA: TGTGCCAGCAGCCAAGATCCGGACGTAAGGGGCGGCTACACCTTC
CDR3 protein: CASSQDPDVRGGYTF
V gene: TRBV3-1/TRBV3-2
D gene: -
clone size: -
J gene: TRBJ1-2

CDR3 DNA: TGTGCCTGGACCAAAGACAGGGGGGTCACTGAAGCTTTCTTT
CDR3 protein: CAWTKDRGVTEAFF
V gene: TRBV30
D gene: TRBD1
clone size: -
J gene: TRBJ1-1

CDR3 DNA: TGTGCCAGCTCACCCCAGCCGGCTTTTTATGGCTACACCTTC
CDR3 protein: CASSPQPAFYGYTF
V gene: TRBV18
D gene: -
clone size: -
J gene: TRBJ1-2

CDR3 DNA: TGTGCCAGCAGTCTTGGTGGGCAGTTCTCTGGAAACACCATATATTTT
CDR3 protein: CASSLGGQFSGNTIYF
V gene: TRBV7-8
D gene: -
clone size: few
J gene: TRBJ1-3

CDR3 DNA: TGTGCCAGCAGCCCTTTGGCCATTAGCTCTGGAAACACCATATATTTT
CDR3 protein: CASSPLAISSGNTIYF
V gene: TRBV7-7
D gene: -
clone size: -
J gene: TRBJ1-3

CDR3 DNA: TGTGCCAGCCGATTAGGGTCATATATGGGCTACACCTTC
CDR3 protein: CASRLGSYMGYTF
V gene: TRBV28
D gene: -
clone size: -
J gene: TRBJ1-2

CDR3 DNA: TGTGCCAGCAGCTTAATTGGGACAGGGAGGATGAGGGCCAAAAACATTCAGTACTTC
CDR3 protein: CASSLIGTGRMRAKNIQYF
V gene: TRBV11-3
D gene: TRBD1
clone size: -
J gene: TRBJ2-4

CDR3 DNA: TGTGCCAGCAGCTTAGGGGAGGGCAGGGCTAGCAATCAGCCCCAGCATTTT
CDR3 protein: CASSLGEGRASNQPQHF
V gene: TRBV7-2
D gene: -
clone size: -
J gene: TRBJ1-5

CDR3 DNA: TGCGCCAGCAGTCCTTACGGCTCCTACGAGCAGTACTTC
CDR3 protein: CASSPYGSYEQYF
V gene: TRBV10-1
D gene: -
clone size: -
J gene: TRBJ2-7

CDR3 DNA: TGTGCCAGCAGTTACTCGAGGGTGTCCGGAGAATCCTACGAGCAGTACTTC
CDR3 protein: CASSYSRVSGESYEQYF
V gene: TRBV6-2/TRBV6-3
D gene: -
clone size: -
J gene: TRBJ2-7

CDR3 DNA: TGTGCCAGCAGTGTGAAGGACAGGGGGTATAACACTGAAGCTTTCTTT
CDR3 protein: CASSVKDRGYNTEAFF
V gene: TRBV2
D gene: TRBD1
clone size: -
J gene: TRBJ1-1

CDR3 DNA: TGTGCCTCCAGGGGGAACGGAAACACCATATATTTT
CDR3 protein: CASRGNGNTIYF
V gene: TRBV28
D gene: TRBD1
clone size: -
J gene: TRBJ1-3

CDR3 DNA: TGTGCCAGCAGTTCCATCCAGGGCCACACTGAAGCTTTCTTT
CDR3 protein: CASSSIQGHTEAFF
V gene: TRBV27
D gene: -
clone size: -
J gene: TRBJ1-1

CDR3 DNA: TGCGCCAGCAGCTTGATCGACACAGATACGCAGTATTTT
CDR3 protein: CASSLIDTDTQYF
V gene: TRBV5-1
D gene: -
clone size: -
J gene: TRBJ2-3

CDR3 DNA: TGTGCCAGCAGTTCCGGGGACAGGTGGACAGATACGCAGTATTTT
CDR3 protein: CASSSGDRWTDTQYF
V gene: TRBV6-5
D gene: TRBD1
clone size: -
J gene: TRBJ2-3

CDR3 DNA: TGTGCCAGCAGTTACTTGGCAGAAGGTCAGCCCCAGCATTTT
CDR3 protein: CASSYLAEGQPQHF
V gene: TRBV6-6
D gene: -
clone size: -
J gene: TRBJ1-5

CDR3 DNA: TGTGCCAGCAGTGAAGGGGGCGGCGTATGGCCCCAGCATTTT
CDR3 protein: CASSEGGGVWPQHF
V gene: TRBV25-1
D gene: -
clone size: few
J gene: TRBJ1-5

CDR3 DNA: TGTGCCAGCTCACCACCGGAACTAAAGGCCAAAAACATTCAGTACTTC
CDR3 protein: CASSPPELKAKNIQYF
V gene: TRBV18
D gene: -
clone size: -
J gene: TRBJ2-4

CDR3 DNA: TGTGCCAGCAGTTTAGTCGGGACAACCAATCAGCCCCAGCATTTT
CDR3 protein: CASSLVGTTNQPQHF
V gene: TRBV28
D gene: -
clone size: -
J gene: TRBJ1-5

CDR3 DNA: TGTGCCAGCAGCCAAGATCGGCCCAAGACCCAGTACTTC
CDR3 protein: CASSQDRPKTQYF
V gene: TRBV4-2
D gene: -
clone size: few
J gene: TRBJ2-5

CDR3 DNA: TGTGCCAGCAGCCAAGATCTCGGGGTTTCCTATGGCTACACCTTC
CDR3 protein: CASSQDLGVSYGYTF
V gene: TRBV4-2
D gene: -
clone size: -
J gene: TRBJ1-2

CDR3 DNA: TGTGCCAGCAGCTTAACCCAGGGGACGAATTCACCCCTCCACTTT
CDR3 protein: CASSLTQGTNSPLHF
V gene: TRBV7-9
D gene: -
clone size: -
J gene: TRBJ1-6

CDR3 DNA: TGTGCCAGCAGTTCGGGGACCATACTAAACACCGGGGAGCTGTTTTTT
CDR3 protein: CASSSGTILNTGELFF
V gene: TRBV27
D gene: -
clone size: -
J gene: TRBJ2-2

CDR3 DNA: TGTGCCAGCAGACCGGGACAGGGGATCTACGAGCAGTACTTC
CDR3 protein: CASRPGQGIYEQYF
V gene: TRBV6-6
D gene: TRBD1
clone size: -
J gene: TRBJ2-7

CDR3 DNA: TGTGCCAGCTCACCCGGAAGACTGGACACTGAAGCTTTCTTT
CDR3 protein: CASSPGRLDTEAFF
V gene: TRBV18
D gene: -
clone size: -
J gene: TRBJ1-1

CDR3 DNA: TGTGCCAGCAGTGGGACAGGGGGCAACACCGGGGAGCTGTTTTTT
CDR3 protein: CASSGTGGNTGELFF
V gene: TRBV6-4
D gene: TRBD1
clone size: few
J gene: TRBJ2-2

CDR3 DNA: TGTGCCAGCAGCAAAGCGATAAACACCGGGGAGCTGTTTTTT
CDR3 protein: CASSKAINTGELFF
V gene: TRBV21-1
D gene: -
clone size: -
J gene: TRBJ2-2

CDR3 DNA: TGTGCCAGCAGTTCCCTCCAGGGGTGGAATGAGCAGTTCTTC
CDR3 protein: CASSSLQGWNEQFF
V gene: TRBV27
D gene: -
clone size: -
J gene: TRBJ2-1

CDR3 DNA: TGTGCCAGCAGCCAAAAACACAGATACACTGAAGCTTTCTTT
CDR3 protein: CASSQKHRYTEAFF
V gene: TRBV27
D gene: -
clone size: -
J gene: TRBJ1-1

CDR3 DNA: TGTGCCAGCAGTGAAGTTTTTTGGGTGGACAGCACCTCCTCCTACGAGCAGTACTTC
CDR3 protein: CASSEVFWVDSTSSYEQYF
V gene: TRBV2
D gene: -
clone size: -
J gene: TRBJ2-7

CDR3 DNA: TGTGCCAGCAGCTTAAAGGTTTCCCCAAACACTGAAGCTTTCTTT
CDR3 protein: CASSLKVSPNTEAFF
V gene: TRBV7-9
D gene: -
clone size: -
J gene: TRBJ1-1

CDR3 DNA: TGTGCCTGGAGTTTCCGGGACTCCCATAATTCACCCCTCCACTTT
CDR3 protein: CAWSFRDSHNSPLHF
V gene: TRBV30
D gene: -
clone size: once
J gene: TRBJ1-6

CDR3 DNA: TGTGCCAGCAGTCAAACTTTGAGTAATGAAAAACTGTTTTTT
CDR3 protein: CASSQTLSNEKLFF
V gene: TRBV6-6
D gene: -
clone size: -
J gene: TRBJ1-4

CDR3 DNA: TGTGCCAGCAGCCAAGCAGGGACAGTTAATCAGCCCCAGCATTTT
CDR3 protein: CASSQAGTVNQPQHF
V gene: TRBV3-1/TRBV3-2
D gene: TRBD1
clone size: -
J gene: TRBJ1-5

CDR3 DNA: TGTGCCAGTTGGACAGGGGGCACTGAAGCTTTCTTT
CDR3 protein: CASWTGGTEAFF
V gene: TRBV6-5
D gene: TRBD1
clone size: -
J gene: TRBJ1-1

CDR3 DNA: TGTGCCAGCGGGGTCGGCAGGGCAGACTATGGCTACACCTTC
CDR3 protein: CASGVGRADYGYTF
V gene: TRBV7-8
D gene: -
clone size: -
J gene: TRBJ1-2

CDR3 DNA: TGTGCCAGCAGCCAAGGGGGGTGGCGGACCAGGGCGGACACCGGGGAGCTGTTTTTT
CDR3 protein: CASSQGGWRTRADTGELFF
V gene: TRBV3-1/TRBV3-2
D gene: -
clone size: -
J gene: TRBJ2-2